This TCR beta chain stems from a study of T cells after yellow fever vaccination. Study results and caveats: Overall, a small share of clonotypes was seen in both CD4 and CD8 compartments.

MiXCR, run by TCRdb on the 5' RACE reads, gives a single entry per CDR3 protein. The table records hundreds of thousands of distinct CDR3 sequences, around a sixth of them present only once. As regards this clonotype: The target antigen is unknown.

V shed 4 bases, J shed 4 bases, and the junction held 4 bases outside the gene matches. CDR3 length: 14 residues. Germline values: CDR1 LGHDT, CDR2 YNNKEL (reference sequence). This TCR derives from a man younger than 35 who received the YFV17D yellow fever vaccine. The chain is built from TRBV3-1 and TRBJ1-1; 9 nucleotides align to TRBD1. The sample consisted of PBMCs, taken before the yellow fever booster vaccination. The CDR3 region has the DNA TGTGCCAGCAGCCCGACAGGGGGTTTCACTGAAGCTTTCTTT. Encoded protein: CASSPTGGFTEAFF.